The 32 T cell receptor beta chains given below trace back to one sample, sequenced in a study of shared clonotypes between healthy human individuals. Naive CD8 cells comprised CD45RO-negative, CCR7-positively selected cells, excluding terminally differentiated effector memory CD45RA+ cells. This table comes from immunoSEQ multiplex PCR, and its TCRdb copy is limited to in-frame clones, with some not included. The table lists about 2.2 million clones, 93% of them singletons. The specimen was naive CD8+ T cells from PBMCs. Source of these receptors: a man younger than 30 in good health. Some clones in this sample may be carry-over from other donors' samples.

The V and J genes are TRBV25-1 and TRBJ2-2; unclear D gene. This CDR3 is built from 14 residues. CDR1 MGHDK and CDR2 SYGVNS come from the germline V gene. Trimming pared 3 bases from V and 6 bases from J, leaving 11 bases between. In DNA, the CDR3 is TGTGCCAGCAGTGAGGCCAGCGACGCCGGGGAGCTGTTTTTT. Its translation: CASSEASDAGELFF.

In DNA, the CDR3 is TGTGCCAGCAGAACACAAGGGGGATTGGTCTACGAGCAGTACTTC. Translating it yields CASRTQGGLVYEQYF. V gene TRBV6-1 combines with J gene TRBJ2-7; possibly TRBD1 for D (6 bases). V lost 6 bases and J 3 bases, leaving 18 bases between the germline ends. This CDR3 is built from 15 residues. Germline-derived CDR1 and CDR2 are MNHNS and SASEGT.

This chain connects TRBV7-2 to TRBJ2-5; a possible D gene is TRBD1 (5 bases). CDR3 length equals 14 residues. Germline CDR1 SGHTA, CDR2 FQGNSA. Between the trimmed V and J ends, which lost 5 bases and 1 base, there was a span of 11 bases. CDR3 in DNA: TGTGCCAGCAGCCGTAGACAGTTCCAAGAGACCCAGTACTTC. Translated, it gives CASSRRQFQETQYF.

This sequence joins TRBV19 and TRBJ2-5, with TRBD2 as a possible D gene (6 bases). The CDR3 is made up of 17 amino acids. The V and J ends lost 5 bases and 2 bases respectively, with 21 bases between them. Per the germline V gene, CDR1 is LNHDA and CDR2 is SQIVND (reference sequence). The CDR3 protein is CASSPDWGGAPQETQYF. The CDR3 DNA follows: TGTGCCAGTAGTCCAGACTGGGGCGGGGCCCCTCAAGAGACCCAGTACTTC. Full variable domain (missing parts from reference TRBV19 and TRBJ2-5): DGGITQSPKYLFRKEGQNVTLSCEQNLNHDAMYWYRQDPGQGLRLIYYSQIVNDFQKGDIAEGYSVSREKKESFPLTVTSAQKNPTAFYLCASSPDWGGAPQETQYFGPGTRLLVL.

This clone was counted once. The chain has TRBV27 and TRBJ1-5; D gene uncertain. The CDR3 runs 14 residues. Germline CDR1 and CDR2: MNHEY and SMNVEV (reference sequence). V lost 7 bases, J lost 5 bases, and 15 bases lay in between. The CDR3 spells CASKKDQDDQPQHF. The CDR3 DNA reads TGTGCCAGCAAAAAAGACCAAGACGATCAGCCCCAGCATTTT.

The chain recombines TRBV29-1 with TRBJ2-7, with D perhaps matching TRBD2 (6 bases). V lost 6 bases, J lost 0 bases, and 18 bases lay in between. The CDR3 is 15 amino acids. CDR1 and CDR2 (germline): SQVTM, ANQGSEA. CDR3 in amino acids: CSVAGTLDGSYEQYF. Written as DNA, the CDR3 is TGCAGCGTAGCCGGGACTCTGGATGGCTCCTACGAGCAGTACTTC.

The chain has TRBV7-9 and TRBJ1-2; 9 bases are shared with TRBD1. CDR3 length: 15 amino acids. Germline CDR1 SEHNR, CDR2 FQNEAQ (reference sequence). V gave up 5 bases and J gave up 2 bases; unmatched junction bases: 6. The CDR3 bases are TGTGCCAGCAGCGTCGGGACAGGGTTAAACTATGGCTACACCTTC. Its translation is CASSVGTGLNYGYTF.

The rearrangement uses TRBV2 and TRBJ2-5; a possible D gene is TRBD2 (5 bases). The CDR3 is made up of 15 amino acids. The germline V gene has CDR1 SNHLY and CDR2 FYNNEI. Between the trimmed V and J ends, which lost 1 base and 0 bases, there was a span of 9 bases. CDR3: CASSEGRAYQETQYF. The CDR3 nucleotides are TGTGCCAGCAGTGAAGGGCGGGCCTACCAAGAGACCCAGTACTTC.

The V and J genes are TRBV7-9 and TRBJ1-2, with unresolved D. The CDR3 is 14 amino acids. CDR1 and CDR2 (germline): SEHNR, FQNEAQ (reference sequence). V was cut by 3 bases and J by 8 bases, with 16 bases left in between. The CDR3 DNA reads as TGTGCCAGCAGCTTTCCCCTCCCCTCCCTGGGCTACACCTTC. Protein sequence: CASSFPLPSLGYTF.

The chain combines TRBV18 with TRBJ2-5; TRBD2 matches 12 bases. This CDR3 has 17 residues. Germline lookup yields CDR1 KGHSH and CDR2 LQKENI. Trimming cost V 0 bases and J 5 bases; bases outside gene matches: 7. The CDR3 DNA follows: TGTGCCAGCTCACCACCGACTAGCGGGAGACAGGGGGAGACCCAGTACTTC. This gives the protein CASSPPTSGRQGETQYF. Looking up the rest from reference TRBV18 and TRBJ2-5 gives the full variable domain: NAGVMQNPRHLVRRRGQEARLRCSPMKGHSHVYWYRQLPEEGLKFMVYLQKENIIDESGMPKERFSAEFPKEGPSILRIQQVVRGDSAAYFCASSPPTSGRQGETQYFGPGTRLLVL.

V gene TRBV6-4 combines with J gene TRBJ2-2; TRBD2 might be the D (7 bases). Germline lookup yields CDR1 MRHNA and CDR2 SNTAGT. This CDR3 has 15 residues. V was cut by 6 bases and J by 0 bases, with 11 bases left in between. The CDR3 sequence is CASSRGGANTGELFF. Written as DNA, the CDR3 is TGTGCCAGCAGCCGCGGGGGCGCGAACACCGGGGAGCTGTTTTTT.

This clone appeared a single time. The gene calls are TRBV10-3 and TRBJ2-3; D uncertain. The CDR3 has 18 residues. The germline V gene has CDR1 ENHRY and CDR2 SYGVKD. V lost 0 bases and J lost 0, with 16 bases in between. The CDR3: CAISESSNSAISTDTQYF. The CDR3 DNA follows: TGTGCCATCAGTGAGTCAAGTAACAGCGCAATTAGCACAGATACGCAGTATTTT.

The chain combines TRBV28 with TRBJ2-5; TRBD1 matches at 8 bases. This CDR3 comprises 15 residues. CDR1 is MDHEN, CDR2 SYDVKM, per germline. The V and J ends lost 6 bases and 2 bases, in that order; junction bases with no gene match: 8. The CDR3 coding sequence is TGTGCCAGCAGGTCTGAGGACAGGGTACAAGAGACCCAGTACTTC. Its protein product is CASRSEDRVQETQYF.

Written as DNA, the CDR3 is TGTGCCACCACCGAAGACAGGGCGGTGAACACTGAAGCTTTCTTT. It specifies CATTEDRAVNTEAFF. J is TRBJ1-1 and V is TRBV15; 7 bases are shared with TRBD1. The germline V gene has CDR1 LNHNV and CDR2 YYDKDF (reference sequence). This CDR3 has 15 amino acids. V lost 7 bases, J lost 0 bases, and 8 bases stayed unmatched.

CDR3 loop: CSVDSPYGYTF. In DNA, the CDR3 is TGCAGCGTTGATAGCCCCTATGGCTACACCTTC. V is TRBV29-1 and J is TRBJ1-2; no clear D gene. V was cut by 3 bases and J by 4 bases, with 6 bases left in between. The CDR3 totals 11 residues. In germline, CDR1 is SQVTM, CDR2 ANQGSEA.

The chain is built from TRBV7-9 and TRBJ2-1, with D unclear. CDR1 and CDR2 (germline): SEHNR, FQNEAQ (reference sequence). V lost 1 base and J 8 bases, leaving 18 bases between the germline ends. This CDR3 spans 16 amino acids. This CDR3 is CASSLEEGPQWDEQFF. The CDR3 DNA reads as TGTGCCAGCAGCTTAGAGGAAGGACCCCAGTGGGATGAGCAGTTCTTC.

The chain links TRBV7-9 to TRBJ1-4; 7 positions match TRBD1. The CDR3 runs to 14 residues. With V trimmed by 2 bases and J by 4 bases, 1 base remained unmatched. CDR1 SEHNR and CDR2 FQNEAQ come from the germline V gene (reference sequence). The DNA of the CDR3 is TGTGCCAGCAGCTTAAGGGACAGTAATGAAAAACTGTTTTTT. It codes for CASSLRDSNEKLFF.

The rearrangement uses TRBV30 and TRBJ1-1; D not resolved. The CDR3 spans 13 residues. In germline, CDR1 is GTSNPN, CDR2 SVGIG (reference sequence). The V and J ends lost 3 bases and 1 base respectively, with 9 bases between them. This chain's CDR3 is CAWSPISNTEAFF. The CDR3 nucleotides read TGTGCCTGGAGCCCTATTTCGAACACTGAAGCTTTCTTT.

J is TRBJ2-2 and V is TRBV9, with D maybe TRBD2 (6 bases). Germline V gives CDR1 SGDLS, CDR2 YYNGEE. The CDR3 is made up of 17 amino acids. Trimming removed 3 bases at V and 0 bases at J, with 15 bases between. The chain's CDR3 is CASSEPGTAPNTGELFF. The CDR3 bases are TGTGCCAGCAGCGAACCAGGGACTGCTCCGAACACCGGGGAGCTGTTTTTT.

This clone occurred once. This chain connects TRBV9 to TRBJ2-2, with TRBD2 identical over 7 bases. CDR3 size: 17 residues. Trimming at V came to 4 bases and at J to 4 bases, leaving 13 bases not matched to a gene. Germline V gene lookup returns CDR1 SGDLS and CDR2 YYNGEE. The CDR3: CASSPTAGGSFTGELFF. CDR3 sequence (DNA): TGTGCCAGCAGCCCAACCGCGGGCGGGAGTTTCACCGGGGAGCTGTTTTTT.

This clone was detected only a few times. The rearrangement joins TRBV7-8 to TRBJ1-5, with D perhaps matching TRBD1 (6 bases). This CDR3 contains 16 residues. The germline gives CDR1 SGHVS, CDR2 FQNEAQ. The germline V and J ends were trimmed by 6 bases and 0 bases, with 15 bases remaining between them. CDR3 amino acids: CASSQQGTDSNQPQHF. The DNA of the CDR3 is TGTGCCAGCAGTCAACAGGGTACTGATAGCAATCAGCCCCAGCATTTT.

This chain uses TRBV28 with TRBJ1-5; a possible D gene is TRBD1 (5 bases). This CDR3 is 14 amino acids long. V was trimmed by 8 bases and J by 6 bases, leaving 17 bases between them. Germline V gene data show CDR1 as MDHEN and CDR2 as SYDVKM. CDR3 loop: CASRAWQGLQPQHF. In DNA, the CDR3 is TGTGCCAGCCGTGCGTGGCAGGGCCTTCAGCCCCAGCATTTT.

The rearrangement uses TRBV6-6 and TRBJ1-1; TRBD1 is a possible D gene (5 bases). CDR3 length equals 13 residues. The germline V and J ends were trimmed by 2 bases and 4 bases, with 8 bases remaining between them. Germline V gene data show CDR1 as MNHNY and CDR2 as SVGAGI (reference sequence). The chain's CDR3 is CASSYGGFTEAFF. In nucleotides, the CDR3 is TGTGCCAGCAGTTACGGGGGATTCACTGAAGCTTTCTTT.

The table lists this clone with a count of one. The rearrangement uses TRBV25-1 and TRBJ2-5, with D perhaps matching TRBD2 (5 bases). CDR3 length: 11 amino acids. Germline CDR1 and CDR2: MGHDK and SYGVNS. Trimming removed 7 bases at V and 5 bases at J, with 8 bases between. CDR3 region: CASMRRETQYF. The DNA of the CDR3 is TGTGCCAGCATGAGGAGGGAGACCCAGTACTTC.

This sequence joins TRBV7-2 and TRBJ1-2; D uncertain. The CDR3 has 11 amino acids. Deletions cut 10 bases from V and 8 bases from J, with 14 bases between. Germline loops: CDR1 SGHTA, CDR2 FQGNSA. The CDR3 is CAIPSLGGYTF. In nucleotides, the CDR3 is TGTGCCATTCCTTCACTGGGGGGCTACACCTTC.

The chain employs TRBV5-4 and TRBJ1-2, with a tentative D call TRBD1 (6 bases). V shed 0 bases and J shed 4 bases, with 19 bases lying between them. Germline V lookup: CDR1 SGHNT, CDR2 YYREEE (reference sequence). This CDR3 has 17 amino acids. The CDR3 region is CASSLGARTGYPYGYTF. The CDR3 coding sequence is TGTGCCAGCAGCTTGGGGGCCAGAACAGGGTACCCCTATGGCTACACCTTC.

The chain links TRBV27 to TRBJ1-3, with TRBD1 matching over 10 bases. The V gene's germline CDR1 is MNHEY and CDR2 SMNVEV (reference sequence). The CDR3 is made up of 15 amino acids. The junction had 5 bases not matched to a gene; V was cut back by 8 bases and J by 1 base. CDR3 in amino acids: CASGTDRGSGNTIYF. In DNA, the CDR3 is TGTGCCAGCGGCACGGACAGGGGGTCTGGAAACACCATATATTTT.

The chain is built from TRBV5-1 and TRBJ2-1; TRBD2 matches 8 bases. This CDR3 contains 16 residues. V dropped 4 bases and J dropped 6; count of bases not matched to a gene: 12. The germline CDR1 and CDR2 sequences are SGHRS and YFSETQ. For the CDR3, the DNA is TGCGCCAGCAGCCCCCCCACTAGCGGAAGGGGCAATGAGCAGTTCTTC. Translation gives CASSPPTSGRGNEQFF.

The chain carries TRBV9 and TRBJ2-2; TRBD1 might be the D (5 bases). The CDR3 consists of 16 residues. The germline gives CDR1 SGDLS, CDR2 YYNGEE. Trimming left V 4 bases short and J 3 bases short, with 16 bases between. CDR3 residues: CASSYYSTEYTGELFF. The CDR3 DNA is TGTGCCAGCAGCTATTACTCGACAGAGTACACCGGGGAGCTGTTTTTT.

The chain uses TRBV5-1 and TRBJ1-1; 8 bases match TRBD1. The V gene's germline CDR1 is SGHRS and CDR2 YFSETQ. The CDR3 is made up of 16 amino acids. Germline trimming cut 3 bases from V and 5 bases from J; bases unmatched to any gene: 12. As DNA, the CDR3 is TGCGCCAGCAGCTCGCTCGCCAGGGGGCGAGAGACTGAAGCTTTCTTT. Translating gives CASSSLARGRETEAFF.

The rearrangement joins TRBV27 to TRBJ2-6; D is ambiguous. The CDR3 is 16 residues long. V lost 2 bases and J lost 5, with 13 bases in between. The germline V gene encodes CDR1 MNHEY and CDR2 SMNVEV (reference sequence). CDR3 amino acids: CASSLVPTGRANVLTF. CDR3 nucleotide sequence: TGTGCCAGCAGTTTAGTTCCGACTGGGAGGGCCAACGTCCTGACTTTC.

This chain connects TRBV29-1 to TRBJ2-1, with 9 positions matching TRBD1. CDR3 size: 13 residues. V dropped 7 bases and J dropped 7; count of bases not matched to a gene: 8. The germline gives CDR1 SQVTM, CDR2 ANQGSEA. The CDR3 protein is CSAQTGGRNEQFF. DNA of the CDR3: TGCAGCGCCCAGACAGGGGGAAGGAATGAGCAGTTCTTC.